This TCR beta chain derives from a study of blood T cells in healthy people across ages. Study-wide results and limits: It was held that diversity estimates obtained from one million T cells represented underestimates. Researchers report that TCR beta diversity correlated strongly with naive T cell percentage.

Sample-barcoded 5' priming and a J-beta primer mix drove a second PCR of 7 to 11 cycles. Each cDNA molecule received a tag from a template-switch adaptor that had 12 random nucleotides. TCRdb processed the 5' RACE reads anew with MiXCR; each CDR3 protein has one entry. The sample yields hundreds of thousands of distinct CDR3 sequences, approximately 21% seen once. In germline, CDR1 is SGHVS, CDR2 FNYEAQ. Trimming stripped 5 bases from V and 0 bases from J, with 10 bases between. The CDR3 is 14 residues long. This clonotype showed up many times. Its specificity is not known. This TCR was sampled from a man in his sixties or seventies in good health. The material sequenced was blood. V and J are TRBV7-6 and TRBJ1-1; D is perhaps TRBD1 (6 bases). In nucleotides, the CDR3 is TGTGCCAGCAGCCGAGGGGGGATGAACACTGAAGCTTTCTTT. This encodes CASSRGGMNTEAFF.